This T cell receptor beta chain is drawn from a study of T cell responses to AZD1222 COVID-19 vaccine. This CDR3 is built from 13 residues. Germline V gene lookup returns CDR1 SSHAT and CDR2 FNYEAQ (reference sequence). V was pared by 6 bases and J by 9 bases, with 5 bases of the junction left unmatched. Using immunoSEQ multiplex PCR, the repertoire was profiled, and TCRdb retains in-frame clones only, with some absent. The sample has approximately 110,000 clones; 89% are singletons. Specimen: peripheral blood, collected 28 days after the second AZD1222 dose. The chain links TRBV7-7 to TRBJ2-5, with TRBD2 matching 12 bases. The TCR sequence derives from an adult who received the AZD1222 COVID-19 vaccine. The CDR3 spells CASSPGTSGSQYF. The CDR3 region has the DNA TGTGCCAGCAGTCCCGGGACTAGCGGGTCCCAGTACTTC.